The clone carrying this T cell receptor (beta chain) appeared many times. Its antigen remains unidentified. V was trimmed by 4 bases and J by 8 bases, leaving 19 bases between them. Germline values: CDR1 SGHTA, CDR2 FQGNSA. This CDR3 is built from 15 residues. Time point described: sample taken at primary tumor resection. These data come from a study of spatial heterogeneity in lung cancer. Study-level results: Mutation counts in tumors were tracked by counts of expanded intratumoral alpha and beta TCRs. The numbers of ubiquitous and regional expanded TCRs correlated with ubiquitous and regional nonsynonymous mutations, respectively.

MiXCR was run by TCRdb on the 5' RACE reads, yielding one entry per CDR3 protein. The sample has approximately 9,500 distinct CDR3 sequences, about 7.8% seen once. This specimen was lung tumor tissue, taken at surgery. The V call is TRBV7-2, the J call TRBJ2-3; D assignment may be TRBD1 or TRBD2 (5 bases each). This clonotype originated in a male donor with early-stage non-small cell lung cancer. The CDR3 nucleotides read TGTGCCAGCAGCTATGATCCGGGACCTGCTTCTACGCAGTATTTT. Amino acids: CASSYDPGPASTQYF.